A single sample gave rise to the 2 T cell receptor beta chains below, sequenced in a study of radiotherapy plus CTLA-4 blockade in lung cancer. Data came from immunoSEQ multiplex PCR; TCRdb stores just in-frame clones and leaves some out. This sample yields about 87,000 clones, of which more than 85% are seen a single time; 16% belongs to the top ten. The sample was peripheral blood, taken from a patient treated with radiotherapy plus ipilimumab. All receptors come from a human donor with non-small cell lung cancer that progressed on radiotherapy plus ipilimumab.

V usage is TRBV7-9 and J usage is TRBJ1-1; 9 nucleotides agree with TRBD1. V gave up 3 bases and J gave up 6 bases; unmatched junction bases: 8. Germline CDR1 is SEHNR and CDR2 is FQNEAQ (reference sequence). The CDR3 has 15 amino acids. In DNA, the CDR3 is TGTGCCAGCAGCTTTTGGGACAGGGTTGGTCCTGAAGCTTTCTTT. Its translation is CASSFWDRVGPEAFF.

V gene TRBV18 combines with J gene TRBJ1-1; unclear D gene. CDR1 KGHSH and CDR2 LQKENI come from the germline V gene. This CDR3 has 13 amino acids. Trimming left V 0 bases short and J 8 bases short, with 10 bases between. CDR3 coding DNA: TGTGCCAGCTCACCACCGAGTGGGAGAGAAGCTTTCTTT. This encodes CASSPPSGREAFF. Drawing the rest from reference TRBV18 and TRBJ1-1, the complete variable domain is NAGVMQNPRHLVRRRGQEARLRCSPMKGHSHVYWYRQLPEEGLKFMVYLQKENIIDESGMPKERFSAEFPKEGPSILRIQQVVRGDSAAYFCASSPPSGREAFFGQGTRLTVV.